Detailed here is one T cell receptor beta chain. No antigen is known for it. Data came from immunoSEQ multiplex PCR; TCRdb stores just in-frame clones and leaves some out. The sample contains about 130,000 clones, just over 90% of which appear only once. Trimming removed 2 bases from V and 2 bases from J, with 10 bases in between. CDR3 size: 15 residues. Germline CDR1 reads MDHEN; CDR2 reads SYDVKM. The sample comes from a study of T cell responses to AZD1222 COVID-19 vaccine. Study-wide results and caveats: The sample set comprised mostly white British donors with more females, and clonal diversity was possibly underestimated.

The sequence came from an adult in good health. This material consisted of peripheral blood, taken on day 0 of AZD1222 vaccination. The chain carries TRBV28 and TRBJ1-3; no clear D. The CDR3 loop is CASSLGVAAGNTIYF. The CDR3 DNA sequence: TGTGCCAGCAGTTTAGGGGTCGCAGCTGGAAACACCATATATTTT.